These 5 T cell receptor beta chains were all obtained from the same sample, sequenced in a study of blood T cell repertoires in COVID-19. TCRdb keeps only in-frame clones here, not all; method: immunoSEQ multiplex PCR. The sample lists over 400,000 clones, around 85% occurring once. Sequencing used PBMCs or T cells enriched from blood (not recorded which). The receptors derive from a woman aged 55-69 years who had recovered from COVID-19.

J is TRBJ2-5 and V is TRBV29-1, with TRBD2 matching 15 bases. J gave up 5 bases and V 4 bases, and 2 bases lay outside the gene matches. Germline V gene lookup returns CDR1 SQVTM and CDR2 ANQGSEA. There are 14 residues in the CDR3. Here the CDR3 reads CSVAGTSGGETQYF. In DNA, the CDR3 is TGCAGCGTTGCCGGGACTAGCGGGGGGGAGACCCAGTACTTC.

This clone has only one observation. The chain combines TRBV27 with TRBJ2-7; 13 positions agree with TRBD2. CDR1 and CDR2 from the germline V gene are MNHEY and SMNVEV (reference sequence). CDR3 length equals 18 residues. The V gene end was trimmed by 2 bases and the J gene end by 2 bases; junction bases not matched to a gene: 9. In DNA form, the CDR3 reads TGTGCCAGCAGTTTAAAGTCAGGTGGACTAGCGGGGGCCTACGAGCAGTACTTC. It yields the protein CASSLKSGGLAGAYEQYF.

The chain carries TRBV20-1 and TRBJ1-5; TRBD1 agrees at 7 bases. V was clipped by 3 bases and J by 6 bases; unmatched bases: 8. Germline loops: CDR1 DFQATT, CDR2 SNEGSKA (reference sequence). CDR3 length: 14 residues. DNA of the CDR3: TGCAGTGCTAGTGCGAAAGGGGGCAGTCAGCCCCAGCATTTT. This codes for CSASAKGGSQPQHF.

V and J are TRBV6-4 and TRBJ2-7, with TRBD1 identical over 8 bases. With V trimmed by 4 bases and J by 6 bases, 11 bases remained unmatched. CDR3 size: 15 residues. Germline V gene lookup returns CDR1 MRHNA and CDR2 SNTAGT. The CDR3 protein is CASSARQGIRLEQYF. The CDR3 DNA is TGTGCCAGCAGTGCCCGACAGGGGATTCGCCTCGAGCAGTACTTC.

V and J are TRBV5-1 and TRBJ2-2; tentative D call: TRBD2 (6 bases). V lost 1 base to trimming and J lost 0 bases, with 10 bases between them. CDR1 is SGHRS and CDR2 is YFSETQ in the germline V gene. This CDR3 has 16 amino acids. CDR3 residues: CASSLKGLSNTGELFF. DNA of the CDR3: TGCGCCAGCAGCTTGAAGGGACTGTCGAACACCGGGGAGCTGTTTTTT.